This T cell receptor beta chain originates from a study of T-cell memory formation after mild COVID-19. At the level of the study: TCR clusters mostly belonged to single donors. Findings and limits, study-wide: The authors left the SARS-CoV-2 specificity of second-wave clones peaking on day 37 unconfirmed. Contracting clones from day 15 to 85 showed balanced CD4/CD8; later expanders favored CD4+. Memory from before infection featured some responding clones, which suggests cross-reactive memory joined.

To note about this clonotype: Its antigen is undetermined.

From the 5' RACE reads, TCRdb called clonotypes with MiXCR, one entry per CDR3 protein. The data show approximately 110,000 distinct CDR3 sequences, with 20% to 25% seen just once and roughly 40% held by the top ten. The V and J ends lost 7 bases and 6 bases, in that order; junction bases with no gene match: 5. CDR1 is MNHEY, CDR2 SMNVEV, per germline (reference sequence). The CDR3 covers 14 residues. The specimen was PBMCs or a T cell subset sorted from them (not recorded which). The sequence came from a man between 18 and 35 years old who had mild COVID-19 (a few samples of this study predate the infection). Cell type and time point are not known. J is TRBJ2-3 and V is TRBV27; 12 bases agree with TRBD2. CDR3 loop: CASIPSGGADTQYF. CDR3 in DNA: TGTGCCAGCATCCCTAGCGGGGGGGCGGATACGCAGTATTTT.